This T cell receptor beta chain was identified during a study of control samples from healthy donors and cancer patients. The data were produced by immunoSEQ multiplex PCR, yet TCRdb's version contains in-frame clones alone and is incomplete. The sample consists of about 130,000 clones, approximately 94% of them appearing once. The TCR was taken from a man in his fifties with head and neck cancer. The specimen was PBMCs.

The CDR3 nucleotides are TGTGCCAGCAGCGTCCACCCGACAGGGCTCTCCGGGGAGCTGTTTTTT. Translated, it gives CASSVHPTGLSGELFF. The chain uses TRBV9 and TRBJ2-2, with 7 bases fitting TRBD1. The CDR3 runs 16 residues. V shed 2 bases and J 6 bases; nucleotides not matched to a gene: 10. The germline V gene encodes CDR1 SGDLS and CDR2 YYNGEE. The whole variable domain, filled in from reference TRBV9 and TRBJ2-2, reads DSGVTQTPKHLITATGQRVTLRCSPRSGDLSVYWYQQSLDQGLQFLIQYYNGEERAKGNILERFSAQQFPDLHSELNLSSLELGDSALYFCASSVHPTGLSGELFFGEGSRLTVL.